This T cell receptor beta chain was documented in a study of cytomegalovirus exposure and HLA in healthy donors. Study-wide context: Earlier results showed 117 million unique TCR beta sequences derived from some 190 million T cells.

This clone showed up just a few times. The target antigen is unknown. Study-wide findings and caveats: The productive fraction for most TCR beta V segments was about 87% or about 30% in an earlier analysis. Indistinguishable V segments such as TRBV6-2 and TRBV6-3 were excluded. TCR beta chains numbering under 200 were designated cytomegalovirus-associated.

Use of 60 Vbeta and 13 Jbeta primers characterized the PCR. This table comes from immunoSEQ multiplex PCR, and its TCRdb copy is limited to in-frame clones, with some not included. The table shows 80,000 or so clones, with roughly 70% occurring only once. There are 21 residues in the CDR3. Germline V CDR1 and CDR2: WNHNN, SYGVQD (reference sequence). Trimming cost V 6 bases and J 3 bases; bases outside gene matches: 26. Material: PBMCs. The chain links TRBV10-1 to TRBJ2-3, with 8 bases identical to TRBD2. The receptor comes from a man aged 55-75 years in good health and CMV-seropositive. CDR3 nucleotide sequence: TGCGCCAGCAGGCCCCCGGGACACATGCAAGGCGGGAGGAGGGGAACAGATACGCAGTATTTT. Translating gives CASRPPGHMQGGRRGTDTQYF.